This T cell receptor (beta chain) was profiled in a study of memory CD4+ T cells and cytomegalovirus serostatus (dated by TCRdb to between 2018 and 2020). Background for the entire study: The cohort comprised 33 healthy Belgian adults, 9 CMV seropositive and some 25 CMV seronegative. To replicate a published TCR-based CMV serostatus classifier, the study sequenced CD4+ memory TCRbeta repertoires from a Belgian cohort whose cytomegalovirus serostatus was known. Broader findings and caveats from the paper: The original-framework classifier achieved a median bootstrapped AUC of approximately 0.96 with a 95% CI of 0.76-1.00 on the Belgian cohort. Only CD4+CD45RO+ memory cells were sequenced, in contrast to the original study, which included naive and memory CD4+ and CD8+ populations. The results were read as suggesting that the CMV-associated TCR signature is, for the most part, present in the CD4+ memory repertoire. For predicting CMV serostatus, the median bootstrapped AUC was roughly 0.95 using the original framework and over 0.9 using a US-trained random forest. Among the roughly 160 previously reported CMV-associated TCRbeta sequences, 67 showed up in the CD4+ memory repertoires, with each one found in between one and five individuals.

Genomic DNA was extracted from sorted cells with the Quick-DNA Microprep Kit. Amplification of TCRbeta DNA was done with the immunoSEQ hsTCRbeta kit, following the protocol from the manufacturer. TCRbeta libraries were sequenced on an Illumina MiSeq instrument. As for how the authors treated the data: Following removal of out-of-frame sequences, 2.4 million or so distinct TCRbeta sequences were retained, with an average of roughly 71,000 per individual. Each individual was scored according to the count of approximately 170 previously reported CMV-associated TCRbeta sequences and the total productive distinct TCRbeta count. A beta-binomial model was reimplemented in Python, and scikit-learn random forests with default parameters were trained on US cohort data. Classifier performance on the Belgian cohort was reported as the median AUC with percentile confidence intervals calculated over 10,000 bootstrap iterations. TCRdb provides this immuneACCESS table in a form limited to in-frame rearrangements. Some clones are lacking; in checked studies, under half of them reflect an unresolved V gene, and why the rest are absent is not known. V and J calls and clone size follow that table, whereas D and trimming were derived from the DNA. The sample table shows about 52,000 clones, and around four fifths are seen once. The ten largest make up approximately 1.9% of the sample.

In the case of this clone: This clone's antigen is unknown. No base quality information exists; no much larger clone differs at one position.

Single viable CD3+CD4+CD8-CD45RO+ cells were sorted as memory CD4+ T cells on a FACSAria II. CMV serostatus was assessed using a Roche Elecsys assay, by which serum IgG against CMV pp150, pp28, p38 and p52 was detected. Following thawing, total CD4+ T cells were enriched through positive selection using CD4 magnetic microbeads. The samples came from a different study that was designed specifically to examine the CD4+ T cell memory repertoire. Peripheral blood mononuclear cells were isolated and cryopreserved according to standard operating procedures, and serum was kept at -80 degrees C. Staining used CD3-PerCP (BW264/56), CD4-APC (RPA-T4), CD45RO-PE (UCHT1) and CD8-Pacific Orange (3B5) antibodies, with Sytox blue excluding non-viable cells. From the cysteine through the phenylalanine, the CDR3 covers 14 amino acids. CDR3 DNA is the only sequence kept; it has 42 bases, read in frame from the first base. Looking up the germline V gene yields CDR1 KGHSH and CDR2 LQKENI. Trimming removed 0 bases from V and 6 bases from J, leaving 11 bases between the germline ends.

The clonotype comes from an adult in good health and CMV-seropositive. Specimen: memory CD4+ T cells from blood. The chain couples TRBV18 to TRBJ1-2, with the identity of the D gene unclear. The bases are TGTGCCAGCTCACCACCGTCGGTATGGGATGGCTACACCTTC. It codes for CASSPPSVWDGYTF.